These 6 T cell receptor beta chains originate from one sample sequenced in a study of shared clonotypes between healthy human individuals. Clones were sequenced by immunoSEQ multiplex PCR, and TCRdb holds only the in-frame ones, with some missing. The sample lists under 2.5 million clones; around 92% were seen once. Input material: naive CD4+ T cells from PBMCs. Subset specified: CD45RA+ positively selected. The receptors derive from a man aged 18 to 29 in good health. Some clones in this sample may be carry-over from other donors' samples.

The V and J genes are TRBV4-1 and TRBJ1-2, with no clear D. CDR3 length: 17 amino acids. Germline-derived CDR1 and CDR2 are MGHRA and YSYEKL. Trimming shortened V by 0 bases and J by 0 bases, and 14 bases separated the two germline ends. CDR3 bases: TGCGCCAGCAGCCAAGATCTAGATAGGGTTCCTAACTATGGCTACACCTTC. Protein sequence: CASSQDLDRVPNYGYTF.

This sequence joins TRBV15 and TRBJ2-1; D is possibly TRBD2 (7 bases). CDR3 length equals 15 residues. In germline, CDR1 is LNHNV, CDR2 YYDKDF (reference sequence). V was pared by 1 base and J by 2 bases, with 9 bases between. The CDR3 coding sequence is TGTGCCACCAGCAGAGGGGGGGGCCCCTACAATGAGCAGTTCTTC. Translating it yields CATSRGGGPYNEQFF.

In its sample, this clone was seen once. CDR3 loop: CASSSLFGTDTQYF. CDR3 DNA: TGCGCCAGCAGCTCTTTGTTCGGCACAGATACGCAGTATTTT. The chain uses TRBV5-1 and TRBJ2-3, with D hard to call. Trimming took 3 bases from V and 1 from J, leaving 9 bases between them. The CDR3 sequence is 14 residues long. Germline V gene lookup returns CDR1 SGHRS and CDR2 YFSETQ. The full variable domain, in which reference TRBV5-1 and TRBJ2-3 provide the parts outside the CDR3, is KAGVTQTPRYLIKTRGQQVTLSCSPISGHRSVSWYQQTPGQGLQFLFEYFSETQRNKGNFPGRFSGRQFSNSRSEMNVSTLELGDSALYLCASSSLFGTDTQYFGPGTRLTVL.

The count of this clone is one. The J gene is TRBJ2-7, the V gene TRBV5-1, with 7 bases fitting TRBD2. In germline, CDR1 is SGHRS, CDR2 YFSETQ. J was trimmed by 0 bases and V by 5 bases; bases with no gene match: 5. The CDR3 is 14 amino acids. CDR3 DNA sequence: TGCGCCAGCAGGGGCACTAGCGACTCCTACGAGCAGTACTTC. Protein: CASRGTSDSYEQYF.

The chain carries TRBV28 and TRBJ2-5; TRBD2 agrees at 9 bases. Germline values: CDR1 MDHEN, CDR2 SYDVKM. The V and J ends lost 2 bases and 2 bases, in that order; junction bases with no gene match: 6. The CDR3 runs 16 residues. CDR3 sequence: CASSLGGLAEQETQYF. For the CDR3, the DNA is TGTGCCAGCAGTTTAGGGGGACTAGCAGAACAAGAGACCCAGTACTTC.

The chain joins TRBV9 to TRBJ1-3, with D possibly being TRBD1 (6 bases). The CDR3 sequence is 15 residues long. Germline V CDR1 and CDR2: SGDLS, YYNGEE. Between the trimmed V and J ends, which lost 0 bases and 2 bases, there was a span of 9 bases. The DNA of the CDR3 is TGTGCCAGCAGCGTAGCAGGGACAACTGGAAACACCATATATTTT. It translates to CASSVAGTTGNTIYF.